The T cell receptor (beta chain) under discussion was sequenced for a study of T-cell memory formation after mild COVID-19. Across the whole study: The two donors had largely donor-specific TCR clusters. Overall study results and limits: Contracting CD4+ clones were located mainly in CM and EM, and CD8+ clones in EMRA.

TCRdb redid the calling of the 5' RACE reads with MiXCR, one entry per CDR3 protein. The data show 14,000 to 15,000 distinct CDR3 sequences, over 20% seen once. The sample holds many counts of this clonotype. Its antigen is still unknown. V gave up 2 bases and J gave up 1 base, with 11 bases separating them. Germline V gene data show CDR1 as MNHEY and CDR2 as SVGEGT. The CDR3 consists of 15 residues. The genes are TRBV6-2 or TRBV6-3 and TRBJ2-5, with no clear D. This sequence originates from a man between 18 and 29 years old who had mild COVID-19 (a few samples of this study predate the infection). Cell type and time point are not known. Sequencing was performed on PBMCs or a T cell subset sorted from them (not recorded which). The CDR3 loop is CASSYTSGIQETQYF. The CDR3 DNA sequence: TGTGCCAGCAGTTACACTTCAGGTATCCAAGAGACCCAGTACTTC.